A single sample is the source of the 8 T cell receptor beta chains below, sequenced in a study of T cell repertoires in cytomegalovirus infection. TCRdb used MiXCR to reprocess the reads, holding one entry per CDR3 protein. The table lists fewer than 200,000 distinct CDR3 sequences, over 13% of them singletons. Sequencing was done on a sample of PBMCs. The receptors here all came from a human donor in good health (CMV status not recorded). Some clones in this sample may be carry-over from other donors' samples.

This clonotype was counted between two and nine times. V usage is TRBV5-5 and J usage is TRBJ1-3; D gene uncertain. V was pared by 4 bases and J by 2 bases, with 10 bases between. Germline V lookup: CDR1 SGHKS, CDR2 YYEKEE (reference sequence). The CDR3 has 14 amino acids. CDR3 residues: CASSPPDAGNTIYF. In nucleotides, the CDR3 is TGTGCCAGCAGCCCACCGGATGCTGGAAACACCATATATTTT.

The sample holds many counts of this clonotype. The gene calls are TRBV7-2 and TRBJ2-7; D unresolved. The V end was cut by 5 bases, the J end by 0 bases, with 8 bases between. The CDR3 is 13 amino acids. CDR1 is SGHTA, CDR2 FQGNSA, per germline. The CDR3 bases are TGTGCCAGCAGCCCACAGCCCTCCTACGAGCAGTACTTC. Amino acids: CASSPQPSYEQYF.

The rearrangement joins TRBV5-1 to TRBJ2-7; a weak D match, TRBD1 (6 bases). Germline V lookup: CDR1 SGHRS, CDR2 YFSETQ. CDR3 length: 14 residues. With 0 bases removed from V and 2 bases from J, the gap between germline ends came to 9 bases. The CDR3 DNA follows: TGCGCCAGCAGCTTGGAAGGACAGACCTACGAGCAGTACTTC. It codes for CASSLEGQTYEQYF.

V and J are TRBV14 and TRBJ2-5; D is uncertain. V was pared by 5 bases and J by 5 bases, with 12 bases between. Per the germline V gene, CDR1 is SGHDN and CDR2 is FVKESK. The CDR3 contains 13 residues. This CDR3 is CASSGEPWETQYF. CDR3 nucleotides: TGTGCCAGCAGCGGTGAACCGTGGGAGACCCAGTACTTC.

J is TRBJ2-2 and V is TRBV5-4; 7 bases are shared with TRBD1. V gave up 4 bases and J gave up 6 bases; unmatched junction bases: 12. The CDR3 totals 16 residues. Germline CDR1 SGHNT, CDR2 YYREEE (reference sequence). This chain's CDR3 is CASSEDRPGGPGELFF. CDR3 DNA sequence: TGTGCCAGCAGCGAAGATAGACCAGGGGGACCCGGGGAGCTGTTTTTT.

This clonotype was seen a few times. The gene calls are TRBV25-1 and TRBJ2-1; TRBD2 agrees at 10 bases. Per the germline V gene, CDR1 is MGHDK and CDR2 is SYGVNS. The CDR3 has 16 residues. V gave up 0 bases and J gave up 9 bases; unmatched junction bases: 8. The CDR3 region has the DNA TGTGCCAGCAGTGAATATCTCCTAGCGGGAGCGGGTGAGCAGTTCTTC. Translating gives CASSEYLLAGAGEQFF.

The rearrangement uses TRBV6-6 and TRBJ2-7; 12 bases agree with TRBD2. J was trimmed by 6 bases and V by 2 bases; bases with no gene match: 2. Germline lookup yields CDR1 MNHNY and CDR2 SVGAGI (reference sequence). This CDR3 contains 14 residues. CDR3 sequence reads: CASSYQLAGGEQYF. For the CDR3, the DNA is TGTGCCAGCAGTTACCAACTAGCGGGAGGCGAGCAGTACTTC.

The CDR3 loop reads CASSYSGLGGKNIQYF. The DNA for the CDR3 is TGTGCCAGCAGTTACTCCGGACTGGGAGGGAAAAACATTCAGTACTTC. The chain has TRBV6-2 or TRBV6-3 and TRBJ2-4, with TRBD2 identical over 7 bases. V dropped 0 bases and J dropped 4; count of bases not matched to a gene: 6. The CDR3 extends over 16 amino acids. CDR1 is MNHEY and CDR2 is SVGEGT in the germline V gene.